What follows is one T cell receptor beta chain and its context. The data were obtained in a study of control samples from healthy donors and cancer patients. From germline, CDR1 is MNHEY and CDR2 SVGAGI. V was clipped by 6 bases and J by 1 base, with 9 bases between them. This CDR3 comprises 13 residues. The protocol was immunoSEQ multiplex PCR, while the TCRdb copy is restricted to in-frame clones and leaves out a portion. The table lists 150,000 to 160,000 clones, about 93% of them singletons. Sequenced input: blood. The TCR was taken from a man aged 50 to 59 in good health. The chain recombines TRBV6-5 with TRBJ1-2; D unresolved. DNA of the CDR3: TGTGCCAGCAGAGTGGCGGGTAACTATGGCTACACCTTC. Its protein product is CASRVAGNYGYTF.